Following are 32 T cell receptor beta chains from one sample sequenced in a study of blood T cell repertoires in COVID-19. Using immunoSEQ multiplex PCR, the repertoire was profiled, and TCRdb retains in-frame clones only, with some absent. The repertoire consists of hundreds of thousands of clones, with 85% to 90% occurring once and the leading ten covering less than 1.5%. The sequenced sample was PBMCs or T cells enriched from blood (not recorded which). These receptors originate from a man between 25 and 39 years old who had recovered from COVID-19.

The chain is built from TRBV9 and TRBJ1-2; D remains unclear. The CDR3 covers 14 residues. V was cut by 4 bases and J by 1 base, with 11 bases left in between. Germline V gene lookup returns CDR1 SGDLS and CDR2 YYNGEE. CDR3 DNA sequence: TGTGCCAGCAGCCCCAGACTCTTTAACTATGGCTACACCTTC. Its protein product is CASSPRLFNYGYTF.

The chain couples TRBV2 to TRBJ2-2; 8 bases are a match to TRBD2. Germline CDR1 is SNHLY and CDR2 is FYNNEI. Losses at the gene ends were 9 bases for V and 6 bases for J; bases not matched to a gene: 9. This CDR3 has 14 amino acids. The CDR3 DNA reads TGTGCCAGTATAAGCGGGAGAAACGCCGGGGAGCTGTTTTTT. Translation: CASISGRNAGELFF. Variable domain in full (rest from reference TRBV2 and TRBJ2-2): EPEVTQTPSHQVTQMGQEVILRCVPISNHLYFYWYRQILGQKVEFLVSFYNNEISEKSEIFDDQFSVERPDGSNFTLKIRSTKLEDSAMYFCASISGRNAGELFFGEGSRLTVL.

This clone was detected once. The rearrangement joins TRBV7-5 to TRBJ2-7; TRBD1 is the table's D call and was not checked against the DNA. TRBV7-5 is tagged as a pseudogene. The CDR3 runs to 14 residues. CDR3 coding DNA: TGTGCCAGAAGCCCCCGACAGGGCGGCTACGAGCAGTACTTC. Its protein product is CARSPRQGGYEQYF.

The chain employs TRBV12-3 or TRBV12-4 and TRBJ1-5, with TRBD1 matching over 7 bases. V gave up 4 bases and J gave up 7 bases; unmatched junction bases: 1. The CDR3 totals 12 residues. CDR3 nucleotides: TGTGCCAGCAGTTCACAGGGGCAGCCCCAGCATTTT. Translating gives CASSSQGQPQHF.

The chain recombines TRBV19 with TRBJ2-7, with 9 bases that match TRBD2. From germline, CDR1 is LNHDA and CDR2 SQIVND (reference sequence). V gave up 4 bases and J gave up 2 bases; unmatched junction bases: 9. There are 16 residues in the CDR3. CDR3 nucleotide sequence: TGTGCCAGTAGTAGTGGGTCTAGCGGGACCACCTACGAGCAGTACTTC. Its translation is CASSSGSSGTTYEQYF.

The CDR3 sequence is CASSLAPSRGYTF. In nucleotides, the CDR3 is TGTGCCAGCAGTTTAGCGCCCTCGCGTGGCTACACCTTC. The chain is built from TRBV28 and TRBJ1-2; no reliable D call. The germline gives CDR1 MDHEN, CDR2 SYDVKM. V was trimmed by 2 bases and J by 7 bases, leaving 11 bases between them. The CDR3 is 13 residues long.

This clone was counted a single time. This chain uses TRBV18 with TRBJ2-7; TRBD1 aligns across 8 bases. The CDR3 contains 16 residues. The germline CDR1 and CDR2 sequences are KGHSH and LQKENI. J was trimmed by 4 bases and V by 6 bases; bases with no gene match: 14. CDR3 coding DNA: TGTGCCAGCTCGCCGTCAATTGGACAGGGCACGTACGAGCAGTACTTC. As protein: CASSPSIGQGTYEQYF. Looking up the rest from reference TRBV18 and TRBJ2-7 gives the full variable domain: NAGVMQNPRHLVRRRGQEARLRCSPMKGHSHVYWYRQLPEEGLKFMVYLQKENIIDESGMPKERFSAEFPKEGPSILRIQQVVRGDSAAYFCASSPSIGQGTYEQYFGPGTRLTVT.

This clone appeared a few times. V usage is TRBV4-3 and J usage is TRBJ2-2; the D is unclear. V lost 0 bases and J 0 bases, leaving 5 bases between the germline ends. This CDR3 spans 15 amino acids. Germline V gene data show CDR1 as LGHNA and CDR2 as YSLEER. For the CDR3, the DNA is TGCGCCAGCAGCCAAGATGTCTCGAACACCGGGGAGCTGTTTTTT. It specifies CASSQDVSNTGELFF.

The chain is built from TRBV9 and TRBJ2-3; 9 positions match TRBD2. The CDR3 covers 13 residues. The V and J ends lost 7 bases and 4 bases, in that order; junction bases with no gene match: 4. The V gene's germline CDR1 is SGDLS and CDR2 YYNGEE. Written as DNA, the CDR3 is TGTGCCAGCGGAGGCGGGAGGGCAGATACGCAGTATTTT. This sequence encodes CASGGGRADTQYF. Supplemented by reference TRBV9 and TRBJ2-3, the full variable domain reads DSGVTQTPKHLITATGQRVTLRCSPRSGDLSVYWYQQSLDQGLQFLIQYYNGEERAKGNILERFSAQQFPDLHSELNLSSLELGDSALYFCASGGGRADTQYFGPGTRLTVL.

In DNA form, the CDR3 reads TGCGCCAGCAGTGAGGATACCGGGACTGGTAATGAGCAGTTCTTC. It specifies CASSEDTGTGNEQFF. This chain links TRBV10-2 with TRBJ2-1; weak D call: TRBD2 (6 bases). Trimming removed 2 bases from V and 7 bases from J, with 15 bases in between. Germline loops: CDR1 WSHSY, CDR2 SAAADI. The CDR3 is 15 residues long.

V usage is TRBV6-5 and J usage is TRBJ1-4, with 8 bases lining up with TRBD1. Trimming removed 5 bases from V and 9 bases from J; junction bases left unmatched: 11. Germline-derived CDR1 and CDR2 are MNHEY and SVGAGI. The CDR3 has 15 amino acids. In DNA, the CDR3 is TGTGCCAGCAGTCTAGGTCCGGACAGGGAGCAAAAACTGTTTTTT. Its translation is CASSLGPDREQKLFF.

The chain couples TRBV2 to TRBJ2-2; the match to TRBD1 covers 9 bases. With V trimmed by 4 bases and J by 0 bases, 12 bases remained unmatched. This CDR3 has 19 amino acids. CDR1 is SNHLY, CDR2 FYNNEI, per germline. The CDR3 sequence: CASSAPKLNRGPNTGELFF. CDR3 coding DNA: TGTGCCAGCAGTGCCCCGAAGCTGAACAGGGGGCCGAACACCGGGGAGCTGTTTTTT.

This chain links TRBV3-1 (or the pseudogene TRBV3-2) with TRBJ1-5, with 8 positions matching TRBD1. CDR3 length: 14 amino acids. With V trimmed by 3 bases and J by 6 bases, 4 bases remained unmatched. Germline V gene lookup returns CDR1 LGHDT and CDR2 YNNKEL (reference sequence). The DNA for the CDR3 is TGTGCCAGCAGCCACCTAGGGACAGGTCAGCCCCAGCATTTT. It encodes CASSHLGTGQPQHF.

CDR3 DNA sequence: TGTGCCAGCGTACCCCCCCACAGGGTCTCGTTGGACTATGGCTACACCTTC. As protein: CASVPPHRVSLDYGYTF. The rearrangement uses TRBV2 and TRBJ1-2; D perhaps matches TRBD1 (6 bases). The CDR3 consists of 17 residues. CDR1 and CDR2 (germline): SNHLY, FYNNEI. Trimming left V 8 bases short and J 3 bases short, with 25 bases between.

The CDR3 here is CAWSVGGAGRMKTQYF. The DNA of the CDR3 is TGTGCCTGGAGTGTCGGCGGGGCAGGGCGAATGAAGACCCAGTACTTC. This chain joins TRBV30 and TRBJ2-5; D might be TRBD2 (6 bases). Germline V gives CDR1 GTSNPN, CDR2 SVGIG (reference sequence). The CDR3 covers 16 residues. Between the trimmed V and J ends, which lost 0 bases and 6 bases, there was a span of 20 bases.

The chain links TRBV5-4 to TRBJ2-7; D is perhaps TRBD2 (5 bases). Germline values: CDR1 SGHNT, CDR2 YYREEE (reference sequence). CDR3 length: 13 amino acids. V lost 1 base, J lost 3 bases, and 8 bases lay in between. CDR3 nucleotide sequence: TGTGCCAGCAGCTTGTTCGGGAACTACGAGCAGTACTTC. Amino acid sequence: CASSLFGNYEQYF.

The chain combines TRBV28 with TRBJ2-7; 7 nucleotides match TRBD1. CDR1 and CDR2 (germline): MDHEN, SYDVKM. The CDR3 has 15 residues. J gave up 0 bases and V 6 bases, and 8 bases lay outside the gene matches. The CDR3 DNA sequence: TGTGCCAGCAGATCAGGGGGTACCAACTCCTACGAGCAGTACTTC. Translated, it gives CASRSGGTNSYEQYF.

The genes are TRBV11-2 and TRBJ2-1; 8 bases are a match to TRBD2. V gave up 6 bases and J gave up 3 bases; unmatched junction bases: 7. The length of the CDR3 is 15 residues. In germline, CDR1 is SGHAT, CDR2 FQNNGV. The DNA of the CDR3 is TGTGCCAGCAGTCGACCGGGACTAGTCTACAATGAGCAGTTCTTC. Translation: CASSRPGLVYNEQFF.

J is TRBJ2-7 and V is TRBV6-5, with D unclear. This CDR3 is 14 amino acids long. Trimming cost V 6 bases and J 2 bases, with 14 bases left between them. Germline assignment: CDR1 MNHEY and CDR2 SVGAGI. The CDR3 DNA is TGTGCCAGCAGGAAATCAGGTCCCACCTACGAGCAGTACTTC. It is translated as CASRKSGPTYEQYF.

The chain couples TRBV4-3 to TRBJ2-2, with a possible D match to TRBD2 (8 bases). CDR1 and CDR2 from the germline V gene are LGHNA and YSLEER. This CDR3 comprises 19 residues. The V and J ends lost 1 base and 5 bases respectively, with 23 bases between them. The DNA for the CDR3 is TGCGCCAGCAGCCAAGGCTGGACAGGAGCGGGGGCGGGGACCGGGGAGCTGTTTTTT. This translates into CASSQGWTGAGAGTGELFF.

This clone was observed a single time. This chain uses TRBV27 with TRBJ2-7; no clear D. Per germline, CDR1 MNHEY and CDR2 SMNVEV (reference sequence). Trimming cost V 5 bases and J 0 bases, with 8 bases left between them. There are 13 residues in the CDR3. The CDR3 DNA reads as TGTGCCAGCAGTACCGGAGACTCCTACGAGCAGTACTTC. The encoded protein is CASSTGDSYEQYF.

The chain joins TRBV27 to TRBJ2-3; 8 positions match TRBD2. Looked up from germline, CDR1 is MNHEY and CDR2 is SMNVEV (reference sequence). V lost 4 bases, J lost 2 bases, and 5 bases stayed unmatched. This CDR3 is built from 15 residues. The CDR3 nucleotides read TGTGCCAGCAGTTCCTTCGGGGGGGCCACAGATACGCAGTATTTT. Its protein product is CASSSFGGATDTQYF.

The J gene is TRBJ1-2, the V gene TRBV11-2; D is unresolved. The CDR3 is 15 residues long. V lost 5 bases and J lost 2, with 15 bases in between. Germline V gene lookup returns CDR1 SGHAT and CDR2 FQNNGV. CDR3 in DNA: TGTGCCAGCAGCCTATTAGTCACAGAGAACTATGGCTACACCTTC. It codes for CASSLLVTENYGYTF.

This chain links TRBV29-1 with TRBJ2-3; D is ambiguous. The CDR3 covers 11 residues. Germline lookup yields CDR1 SQVTM and CDR2 ANQGSEA. The V end lost 7 bases, the J end lost 4 bases, and 9 bases lay between the germline ends. CDR3: CSAYSPDTQYF. The DNA for the CDR3 is TGCAGCGCCTACTCACCAGATACGCAGTATTTT.

This clone was detected only a few times. The chain combines TRBV7-2 with TRBJ2-7; 8 nucleotides match TRBD2. V lost 6 bases, J lost 2 bases, and 6 bases stayed unmatched. Germline CDR1 is SGHTA and CDR2 is FQGNSA. This CDR3 region has 14 residues. CDR3 in DNA: TGTGCCAGCAGAGTCGTCGGGGGGGCCTACGAGCAGTACTTC. Its translation is CASRVVGGAYEQYF.

The count of this clone is one. This sequence joins TRBV12-3 or TRBV12-4 and TRBJ1-2; D possibly corresponds to TRBD1 (5 bases). V lost 6 bases to trimming and J lost 5 bases, with 13 bases between them. The CDR3 totals 13 residues. CDR3 DNA sequence: TGTGCCAGCAGCTTTTCCAGGGAATATGGCTACACCTTC. It yields the protein CASSFSREYGYTF.

This rearrangement joins TRBV27 to TRBJ1-4, with 8 bases identical to TRBD1. The junction had 6 bases not matched to a gene; V was cut back by 8 bases and J by 7 bases. CDR1 is MNHEY, CDR2 SMNVEV, per germline (reference sequence). The CDR3 has 13 residues. The DNA for the CDR3 is TGTGCCAGCGCCAGGGGGCTCGGTGAAAAACTGTTTTTT. This codes for CASARGLGEKLFF. The full variable domain, with the rest looked up from reference TRBV27 and TRBJ1-4, is EAQVTQNPRYLITVTGKKLTVTCSQNMNHEYMSWYRQDPGLGLRQIYYSMNVEVTDKGDVPEGYKVSRKEKRNFPLILESPSPNQTSLYFCASARGLGEKLFFGSGTQLSVL.

The chain has TRBV5-6 and TRBJ2-1; 9 nucleotides line up with TRBD2. V shed 0 bases, J shed 6 bases, and the junction held 7 bases outside the gene matches. Germline loops: CDR1 SGHDT, CDR2 YYEEEE. CDR3 size: 16 residues. The CDR3: CASSLGGGGASNEQFF. The CDR3 coding sequence is TGTGCCAGCAGCTTGGGGGGCGGGGGGGCTAGCAATGAGCAGTTCTTC.

The chain couples TRBV6-5 to TRBJ1-2; 7 nucleotides match TRBD1. The V segment lost 6 bases and the J segment 4 bases; nucleotides outside the gene matches: 8. This CDR3 spans 14 amino acids. Germline assignment: CDR1 MNHEY and CDR2 SVGAGI. CDR3 nucleotide sequence: TGTGCCAGCAGCCCCGAGGGGGCTGGCTATGGCTACACCTTC. Translated: CASSPEGAGYGYTF.

V usage is TRBV12-3 or TRBV12-4 and J usage is TRBJ1-2; D is unresolved. The CDR3 spans 12 residues. V gave up 6 bases and J gave up 5 bases, with 10 bases separating them. In nucleotides, the CDR3 is TGTGCCAGCAGCATCTCGGGATATGGCTACACCTTC. This translates into CASSISGYGYTF.

This clone is a singleton in its sample. The rearrangement uses TRBV7-9 and TRBJ1-4; TRBD1 is a possible D gene (6 bases). Germline-derived CDR1 and CDR2 are SEHNR and FQNEAQ (reference sequence). The CDR3 has 14 amino acids. The V and J ends lost 1 base and 8 bases respectively, with 11 bases between them. DNA of the CDR3: TGTGCCAGCAGCTTAGGGGGGCTCGGAGAAAAACTGTTTTTT. It translates to CASSLGGLGEKLFF.

The chain has TRBV6-2 or TRBV6-3 and TRBJ2-5; D is uncertain. The CDR3 spans 17 residues. CDR1 is MNHEY and CDR2 is SVGEGT in the germline V gene. Trimming took 0 bases from V and 0 from J, leaving 14 bases between them. The CDR3 loop is CASSYSPLGSYQETQYF. CDR3 DNA: TGTGCCAGCAGTTACTCTCCCCTCGGGTCGTACCAAGAGACCCAGTACTTC.